These 9 T cell receptor beta chains were all obtained from the same sample, sequenced in a study of shared clonotypes between healthy human individuals. Some clones are missing from TCRdb's copy, which holds only in-frame ones; the method was immunoSEQ multiplex PCR. The data hold approximately 720,000 clones, with less than 80% observed a single time. Input material: memory CD4+ T cells sorted from blood. Subset of the sample: CD45RA-negative fraction. The receptors come from a woman aged 25-40 years in good health.

The chain links TRBV27 to TRBJ1-1; maybe TRBD1 (6 bases). Between the trimmed V and J ends, which lost 8 bases and 5 bases, there was a span of 12 bases. The CDR3 is 12 residues long. Germline CDR1 is MNHEY and CDR2 is SMNVEV (reference sequence). CDR3 amino acids: CASARGRTEAFF. The CDR3 DNA is TGTGCCAGCGCCAGGGGAAGGACTGAAGCTTTCTTT.

Here the CDR3 reads CASSLASGRPEAFF. The CDR3 nucleotides read TGTGCCAGCAGCTTAGCCTCCGGGCGCCCTGAAGCTTTCTTT. V usage is TRBV7-8 and J usage is TRBJ1-1; D unresolved. Per the germline V gene, CDR1 is SGHVS and CDR2 is FQNEAQ. This CDR3 spans 14 amino acids. V was cut by 0 bases and J by 6 bases, with 11 bases left in between.

Remarks on this clone: The same CDR3 also results from other DNA sequences found in this sample. The chain has TRBV11-3 and TRBJ2-1, with 12 bases fitting TRBD2. CDR1 SGHNT and CDR2 YENEEA come from the germline V gene. V gave up 1 base and J gave up 2 bases; unmatched junction bases: 0. The CDR3 is made up of 16 amino acids. CDR3: CASSLGLAGAYNEQFF. In nucleotides, the CDR3 is TGTGCCAGCAGCTTAGGACTAGCGGGAGCCTACAATGAGCAGTTCTTC.

The chain carries TRBV10-3 and TRBJ1-1; TRBD1 aligns across 9 bases. With 4 bases clipped from V and 8 bases from J, the junction kept 5 bases outside the gene matches. The CDR3 is 13 residues long. Germline V gene data show CDR1 as ENHRY and CDR2 as SYGVKD. The CDR3 nucleotides read TGTGCCATCAGTGGGACAGGGGCTCCAGAAGCTTTCTTT. Translated, it gives CAISGTGAPEAFF.

This clone showed up just a few times. J is TRBJ2-7 and V is TRBV28, with D maybe TRBD1 (6 bases). CDR1 is MDHEN, CDR2 SYDVKM, per germline. V was cut by 6 bases and J by 2 bases, with 14 bases left in between. The CDR3 spans 14 residues. As DNA, the CDR3 is TGTGCCAGCAGCCCGACAGGACCAACCTACGAGCAGTACTTC. Translating it yields CASSPTGPTYEQYF.

The V and J genes are TRBV10-3 and TRBJ2-1; D possibly corresponds to TRBD2 (6 bases). The germline gives CDR1 ENHRY, CDR2 SYGVKD. With 10 bases removed from V and 3 bases from J, the gap between germline ends came to 10 bases. This CDR3 contains 12 residues. This chain's CDR3 is CATEEGYNEQFF. CDR3 coding DNA: TGTGCCACAGAGGAGGGCTACAATGAGCAGTTCTTC.

This sequence joins TRBV28 and TRBJ1-3; a possible D gene is TRBD1 (5 bases). The CDR3 has 17 residues. CDR1 and CDR2 from the germline V gene are MDHEN and SYDVKM. Trimming took 5 bases from V and 1 from J, leaving 18 bases between them. As DNA, the CDR3 is TGTGCCAGCAGTGGTCGTGGAGGGAGGGGATCTGGAAACACCATATATTTT. Amino acids: CASSGRGGRGSGNTIYF.

The genes are TRBV19 and TRBJ2-7; D might be TRBD2 (5 bases). The V gene's germline CDR1 is LNHDA and CDR2 SQIVND (reference sequence). Trimming pared 5 bases from V and 6 bases from J, leaving 14 bases between. The CDR3 is 13 amino acids. CDR3 region: CASSPGIRAEQYF. The CDR3 region has the DNA TGTGCCAGTAGTCCGGGGATACGAGCCGAGCAGTACTTC.

This clone showed up just a few times. The chain recombines TRBV28 with TRBJ1-4, with 9 bases lining up with TRBD1. The length of the CDR3 is 15 residues. V was clipped by 3 bases and J by 3 bases; unmatched bases: 2. The V gene's germline CDR1 is MDHEN and CDR2 SYDVKM. The CDR3 reads CASSFGTGPNEKLFF. CDR3 nucleotide sequence: TGTGCCAGCAGTTTCGGGACAGGGCCTAATGAAAAACTGTTTTTT.